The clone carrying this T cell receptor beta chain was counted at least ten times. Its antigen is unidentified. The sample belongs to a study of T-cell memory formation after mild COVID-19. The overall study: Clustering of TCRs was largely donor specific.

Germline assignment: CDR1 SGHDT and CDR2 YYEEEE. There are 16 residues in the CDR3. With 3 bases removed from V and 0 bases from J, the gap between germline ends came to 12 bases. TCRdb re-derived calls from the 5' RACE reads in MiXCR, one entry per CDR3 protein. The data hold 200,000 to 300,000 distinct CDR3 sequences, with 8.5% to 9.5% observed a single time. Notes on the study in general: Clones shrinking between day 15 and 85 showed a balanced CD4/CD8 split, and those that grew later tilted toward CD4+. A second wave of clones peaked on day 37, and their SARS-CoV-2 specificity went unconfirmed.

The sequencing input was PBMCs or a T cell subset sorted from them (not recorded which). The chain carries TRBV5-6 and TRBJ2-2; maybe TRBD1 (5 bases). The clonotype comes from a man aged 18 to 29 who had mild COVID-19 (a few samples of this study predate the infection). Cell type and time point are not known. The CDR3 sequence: CASSSYRLANTGELFF. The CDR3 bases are TGTGCCAGCAGCTCCTACAGGCTCGCGAACACCGGGGAGCTGTTTTTT.